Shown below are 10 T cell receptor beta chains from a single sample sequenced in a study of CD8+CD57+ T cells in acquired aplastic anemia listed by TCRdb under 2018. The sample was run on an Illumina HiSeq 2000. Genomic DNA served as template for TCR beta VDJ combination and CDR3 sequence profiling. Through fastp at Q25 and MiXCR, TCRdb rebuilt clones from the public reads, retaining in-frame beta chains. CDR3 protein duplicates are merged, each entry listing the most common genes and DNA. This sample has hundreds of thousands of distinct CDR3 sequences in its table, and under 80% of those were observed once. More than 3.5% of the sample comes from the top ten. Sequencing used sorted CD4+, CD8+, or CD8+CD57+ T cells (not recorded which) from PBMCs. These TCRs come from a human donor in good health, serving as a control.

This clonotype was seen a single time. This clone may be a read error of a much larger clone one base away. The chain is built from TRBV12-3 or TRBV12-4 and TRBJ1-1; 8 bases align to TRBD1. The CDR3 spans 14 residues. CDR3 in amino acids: CTSTHLDRATEAFF. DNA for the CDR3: TGTACCAGCACCCATCTGGACAGGGCCACTGAAGCTTTCTTT.

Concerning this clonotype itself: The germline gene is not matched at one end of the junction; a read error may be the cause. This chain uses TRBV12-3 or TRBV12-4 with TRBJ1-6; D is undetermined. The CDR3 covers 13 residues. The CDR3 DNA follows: TGTGCCAGCAGTTTCAGTGGCGAAAGGCCCCTCCTCTTT. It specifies CASSFSGERPLLF.

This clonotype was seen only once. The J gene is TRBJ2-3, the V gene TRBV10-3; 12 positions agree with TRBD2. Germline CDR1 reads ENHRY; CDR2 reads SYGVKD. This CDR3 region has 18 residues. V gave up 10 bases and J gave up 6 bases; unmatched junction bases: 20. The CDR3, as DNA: TGTGCCAGAAGGCTCCCTTTGACTAGCGGGGGAACCGGGGATACGCAGTATTTT. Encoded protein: CARRLPLTSGGTGDTQYF.

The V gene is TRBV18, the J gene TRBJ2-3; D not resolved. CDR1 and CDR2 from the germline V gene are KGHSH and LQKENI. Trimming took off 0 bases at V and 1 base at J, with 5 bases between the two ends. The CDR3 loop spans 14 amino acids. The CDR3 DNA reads TGTGCCAGCTCACCACCGGCGGGCACAGATACGCAGTATTTT. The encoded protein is CASSPPAGTDTQYF.

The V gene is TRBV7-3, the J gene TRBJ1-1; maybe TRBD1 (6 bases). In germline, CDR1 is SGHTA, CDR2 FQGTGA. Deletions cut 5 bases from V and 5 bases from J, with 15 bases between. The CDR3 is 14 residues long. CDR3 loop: CASSAPGGGTEAFF. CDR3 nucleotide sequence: TGTGCCAGCAGCGCCCCAGGAGGGGGTACTGAAGCTTTCTTT.

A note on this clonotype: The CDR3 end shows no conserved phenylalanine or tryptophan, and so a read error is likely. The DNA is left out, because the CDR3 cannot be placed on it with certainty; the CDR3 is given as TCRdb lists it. CDR3 region: CASSPFSDGNTEAFFG. V usage is TRBV2 and J usage is TRBJ2-2. The CDR3 is made up of 16 amino acids, end residues included. In germline, CDR1 is SNHLY, CDR2 FYNNEI.

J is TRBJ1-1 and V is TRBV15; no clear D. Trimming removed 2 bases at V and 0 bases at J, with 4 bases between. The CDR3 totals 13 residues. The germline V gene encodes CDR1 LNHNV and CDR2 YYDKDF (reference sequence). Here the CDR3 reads CATSRLMNTEAFF. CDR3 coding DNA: TGTGCCACCAGCAGATTGATGAACACTGAAGCTTTCTTT. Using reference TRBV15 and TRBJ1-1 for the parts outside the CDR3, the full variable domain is DAMVIQNPRYQVTQFGKPVTLSCSQTLNHNVMYWYQQKSSQAPKLLFHYYDKDFNNEADTPDNFQSRRPNTSFCFLDIRSPGLGDTAMYLCATSRLMNTEAFFGQGTRLTVV.

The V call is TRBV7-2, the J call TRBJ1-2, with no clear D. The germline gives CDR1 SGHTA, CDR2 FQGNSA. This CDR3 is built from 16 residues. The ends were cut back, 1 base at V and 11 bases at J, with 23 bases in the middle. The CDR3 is CASSLVPSNQPQHYTF. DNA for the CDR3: TGTGCCAGCAGCTTAGTGCCCTCAAACCAGCCCCAGCATTACACCTTC.

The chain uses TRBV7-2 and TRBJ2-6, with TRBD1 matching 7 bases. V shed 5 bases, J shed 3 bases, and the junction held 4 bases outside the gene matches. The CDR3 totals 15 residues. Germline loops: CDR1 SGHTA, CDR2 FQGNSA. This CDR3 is CASSKGGGGANVLTF. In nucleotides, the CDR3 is TGTGCCAGCAGCAAAGGGGGCGGTGGGGCCAACGTCCTGACTTTC.

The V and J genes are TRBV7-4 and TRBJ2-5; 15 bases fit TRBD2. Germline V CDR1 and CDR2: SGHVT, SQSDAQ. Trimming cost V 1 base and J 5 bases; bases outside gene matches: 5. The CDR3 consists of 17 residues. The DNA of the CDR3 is TGTGCCAGCAGCTTAGGGACTAGCGGGGGGGTTTTGGAGACCCAGTACTTC. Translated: CASSLGTSGGVLETQYF.